A selection of T cell receptor beta chains follows, all from one sample in a study of T-cell memory formation after mild COVID-19. TCRdb analysed the 5' RACE reads with MiXCR anew, one entry per CDR3 protein. The sample holds 150,000 to 200,000 distinct CDR3 sequences, about 15% seen once. What was sequenced was PBMCs or a T cell subset sorted from them (not recorded which). These receptors were taken from an adult woman who had mild COVID-19 (a few samples of this study predate the infection). Cell type and time point are not known. The CDR3 runs from the conserved cysteine through the conserved F or W. Fields, in order: J gene, clone size, V gene, D gene, CDR3 protein, CDR3 DNA. The D gene is left open where the match is weak. The size entry is marked missing in some rows and otherwise reads once, few, many or a size class.

TRBJ2-7	few	TRBV18	.	CASSPPGGLPYEQYF	TGTGCCAGCTCACCACCGGGCGGACTGCCCTACGAGCAGTACTTC
TRBJ2-1	few	TRBV12-3/TRBV12-4	.	CASSPTPTAGPF	TGTGCCAGCAGTCCGACACCAACCGCGGGGCCTTTC
TRBJ1-1	few	TRBV20-1	.	CSAQTGVNTEAFF	TGCAGTGCCCAGACAGGAGTGAACACTGAAGCTTTCTTT
TRBJ2-5	few	TRBV5-1	TRBD1	CASSLEVDRNQETQYF	TGCGCCAGCAGCTTGGAAGTGGACAGGAACCAAGAGACCCAGTACTTC
TRBJ2-4	many	TRBV10-3	TRBD1	CAVTTGIGIQYF	TGTGCCGTTACGACAGGGATCGGCATTCAGTACTTC
TRBJ2-1	.	TRBV4-1	.	CASSQGGGEYNEQFF	TGCGCCAGCAGCCAAGGTGGGGGCGAGTACAATGAGCAGTTCTTC
TRBJ2-1	few	TRBV5-5	TRBD2	CASSYGLAGGWSYNEQFF	TGTGCCAGCAGCTACGGACTAGCGGGAGGGTGGTCCTACAATGAGCAGTTCTTC
TRBJ2-5	few	TRBV3-1	TRBD2	CASSQETSAYQETQYF	TGTGCCAGCAGCCAAGAGACTAGCGCTTATCAAGAGACCCAGTACTTC
TRBJ1-2	once	TRBV30	.	CAWSDDDSYGYTF	TGTGCCTGGAGTGACGACGACAGCTATGGCTACACCTTC
TRBJ2-2	few	TRBV6-2/TRBV6-3	TRBD2	CASRRSGRRAGELFF	TGTGCCAGCAGGCGCAGCGGGAGGAGGGCCGGGGAGCTGTTTTTT
TRBJ1-5	few	TRBV27	.	CASSLFLNQPQHF	TGTGCCAGCAGTTTGTTCCTTAATCAGCCCCAGCATTTT
TRBJ1-6	few	TRBV27	TRBD1	CASSFGLVTGDNSPLHF	TGTGCCAGCAGTTTTGGTCTGGTAACAGGGGATAATTCACCCCTCCACTTT
TRBJ2-5	few	TRBV24-1	TRBD1	CATSATGQGAETQYF	TGTGCCACCAGTGCGACTGGGCAGGGGGCCGAGACCCAGTACTTC
TRBJ2-5	few	TRBV7-6	.	CASSFLLGGVLQETQYF	TGTGCCAGCAGCTTCCTACTCGGGGGAGTCCTCCAAGAGACCCAGTACTTC
TRBJ1-1	.	TRBV7-9	TRBD1	CASSPGQGEFNTEAFF	TGTGCCAGCAGCCCAGGACAGGGGGAGTTTAACACTGAAGCTTTCTTT
TRBJ1-5	few	TRBV20-1	.	CSAQSRGIQHF	TGCAGTGCTCAGTCAAGGGGGATCCAGCATTTT
TRBJ1-5	.	TRBV19	TRBD1	CASSRQGLGPQHF	TGTGCCAGTAGTAGACAGGGCCTTGGGCCCCAGCATTTT
TRBJ2-1	.	TRBV5-1	.	CASSLQDNEQFF	TGCGCCAGCAGCCTTCAGGACAATGAGCAGTTCTTC
TRBJ1-2	.	TRBV5-4	.	CASSQDGVGYTF	TGTGCCAGCAGCCAGGACGGGGTAGGCTACACCTTC
TRBJ1-1	many	TRBV4-1	TRBD1	CASSRTGTENTEAFF	TGCGCCAGCAGCCGGACCGGGACAGAGAACACTGAAGCTTTCTTT
TRBJ2-3	few	TRBV29-1	.	CSARMVAKPSTDTQYF	TGCAGCGCCCGCATGGTTGCGAAACCAAGCACAGATACGCAGTATTTT
TRBJ1-2	few	TRBV5-5	.	CASSLGTEGPGYGYTF	TGTGCCAGCAGCTTGGGGACAGAGGGTCCGGGCTATGGCTACACCTTC
TRBJ1-1	few	TRBV7-3	.	CASSLEPMNTEAFF	TGTGCCAGCAGCTTAGAACCCATGAACACTGAAGCTTTCTTT
TRBJ2-1	.	TRBV12-3/TRBV12-4	TRBD2	CASSPRGLAGSGEQFF	TGTGCCAGCAGTCCAAGAGGACTAGCGGGGTCTGGCGAGCAGTTCTTC
TRBJ2-1	.	TRBV5-1	TRBD1	CASSKDRVSYNEQFF	TGCGCCAGCAGCAAAGACAGGGTCTCCTACAATGAGCAGTTCTTC
TRBJ1-1	.	TRBV5-6	.	CASSLGVTLNTEAFF	TGTGCCAGCAGCTTGGGAGTGACACTGAACACTGAAGCTTTCTTT
TRBJ2-3	few	TRBV7-9	TRBD2	CASSSRTSGESTDTQYF	TGTGCCAGCAGCTCCAGGACTAGCGGGGAAAGCACAGATACGCAGTATTTT
TRBJ2-6	.	TRBV6-2/TRBV6-3	.	CASSYRQATVFSGANVLTF	TGTGCCAGCAGTTACAGACAGGCGACCGTGTTCTCTGGGGCCAACGTCCTGACTTTC
TRBJ2-2	.	TRBV6-5	TRBD2	CASSFGTSSGELFF	TGTGCCAGCAGTTTCGGGACTAGCTCCGGGGAGCTGTTTTTT
TRBJ2-2	many	TRBV12-3/TRBV12-4	TRBD2	CASRLAGGSTGELFF	TGTGCCAGCAGGCTAGCGGGAGGATCCACCGGGGAGCTGTTTTTT
TRBJ2-1	few	TRBV7-9	TRBD2	CASSLLAGEEQFF	TGTGCCAGCAGCCTTCTAGCGGGAGAAGAACAGTTCTTC
TRBJ2-1	few	TRBV5-1	TRBD2	CASSRGERQYLYNEQFF	TGCGCCAGCAGCCGGGGGGAGCGCCAATATCTCTACAATGAGCAGTTCTTC
TRBJ1-5	.	TRBV12-3/TRBV12-4	.	CASSFNVPRANQPQHF	TGTGCCAGCAGTTTTAACGTCCCGAGGGCCAATCAGCCCCAGCATTTT
TRBJ2-7	.	TRBV29-1	TRBD1	CSVEKGAGYEQYF	TGCAGCGTTGAAAAGGGGGCGGGCTACGAGCAGTACTTC
TRBJ1-1	.	TRBV19	.	CASRLQGRTEAFF	TGTGCCAGTAGACTACAGGGTAGGACTGAAGCTTTCTTT
TRBJ2-5	few	TRBV11-2	.	CASSLGFGGPETQYF	TGTGCCAGCAGCTTAGGGTTCGGGGGACCGGAGACCCAGTACTTC